This T cell receptor beta chain originates from a study of CD4 T cells in relation to SARS-CoV-2 and coronaviruses. Study details: Convalescent patients had median age about 40 years, range about 20 to 75. Convalescent patients were fewer than ten males and a few females; two were Hispanic.

The table lists this clone with a few counts. The antigen is undetermined. Germline trimming cut 5 bases from V and 2 bases from J; bases unmatched to any gene: 6. Germline assignment: CDR1 SNHLY and CDR2 FYNNEI. The CDR3 extends over 14 amino acids. Only in-frame clones appear in the TCRdb table, and some are missing; sequencing was by immunoSEQ multiplex PCR. The repertoire has around 54,000 clones, about 91% of them found once; the top ten carry under 0.4%. Study results and caveats: Around 62% of donors had memory CD4+ clonotypes crossrecognizing SARS-CoV-2 and common cold coronavirus spike. The assay detects memory recall responses, not culture-primed primary responses.

Sequencing used naive CD4+ T cells from PBMCs. The subset here: naive CD4+ T cells isolated by negative enrichment. The TCR was taken from an adult with COVID-19. The V gene is TRBV2, the J gene TRBJ2-7, with 7 nucleotides matching TRBD1. Written as DNA, the CDR3 is TGTGCCAGCAGTCTTGGCAGGGGGACCTACGAGCAGTACTTC. Translating it yields CASSLGRGTYEQYF.